These 27 T cell receptor beta chains share one sample of origin, sequenced in a study of cytomegalovirus exposure and HLA in healthy donors. In the PCR, 60 Vbeta and 13 Jbeta primers were used. The table came from immunoSEQ multiplex PCR; TCRdb's copy has only in-frame clones and leaves some out. The sample lists about 210,000 clones, approximately 82% occurring once. The sequencing sample was made of PBMCs. These TCRs come from a woman aged 45-60 years in good health and CMV-seropositive.

CDR3 DNA sequence: TGCGCCAGCAGCCGGGCAGGGACAGGGGGCTACAATGAGCAGTTCTTC. Residues: CASSRAGTGGYNEQFF. The chain links TRBV4-1 to TRBJ2-1; 11 positions match TRBD1. This CDR3 is 16 amino acids long. The germline V gene encodes CDR1 MGHRA and CDR2 YSYEKL. After removal of 4 bases from V and 3 bases from J, the junction contained 5 bases not matched to a gene.

The genes are TRBV6-1 and TRBJ1-3; weak D call: TRBD1 (5 bases). Germline V gene data show CDR1 as MNHNS and CDR2 as SASEGT. This CDR3 region has 14 residues. Trimming removed 4 bases from V and 5 bases from J, with 12 bases in between. The CDR3 loop is CASSGTGGRNTIYF. The CDR3 DNA reads TGTGCCAGCAGTGGTACGGGGGGGAGAAACACCATATATTTT.

J is TRBJ2-1 and V is TRBV7-3; TRBD2 aligns across 13 bases. Germline V gene data show CDR1 as SGHTA and CDR2 as FQGTGA. J lost 6 bases, V lost 5 bases, and 4 bases had no gene match. This CDR3 contains 15 residues. CDR3 sequence reads: CASSLTSGGANEQFF. CDR3 nucleotide sequence: TGTGCCAGCAGCCTCACTAGCGGGGGGGCCAATGAGCAGTTCTTC.

V usage is TRBV6-5 and J usage is TRBJ2-5; 11 bases line up with TRBD2. CDR3 length equals 15 residues. Losses at the gene ends were 6 bases for V and 2 bases for J; bases not matched to a gene: 5. Germline V gene sequence: CDR1 MNHEY, CDR2 SVGAGI. CDR3 in DNA: TGTGCCAGCAGCTCACTAGCGGGGGATCAAGAGACCCAGTACTTC. Protein product: CASSSLAGDQETQYF.

The rearrangement uses TRBV7-2 and TRBJ2-5, with D possibly matching TRBD2 (5 bases). CDR3 length equals 14 residues. CDR1 SGHTA and CDR2 FQGNSA come from the germline V gene. Trimming pared 0 bases from V and 7 bases from J, leaving 12 bases between. The CDR3 loop is CASSLAGVVGTQYF. CDR3 coding DNA: TGTGCCAGCAGCTTAGCCGGGGTGGTAGGGACCCAGTACTTC.

This clone has only a few counts. The chain uses TRBV7-3 and TRBJ1-1; 7 positions agree with TRBD1. This CDR3 is 14 amino acids long. Germline-derived CDR1 and CDR2 are SGHTA and FQGTGA. Trimming at V came to 2 bases and at J to 3 bases, leaving 3 bases not matched to a gene. CDR3 residues: CASSLGQGDTEAFF. The CDR3 DNA is TGTGCCAGCAGCTTAGGTCAGGGGGACACTGAAGCTTTCTTT.

This rearrangement joins TRBV4-2 to TRBJ1-3; D call uncertain. CDR3 length equals 16 residues. Trimming removed 0 bases at V and 0 bases at J, with 9 bases between. CDR1 is LGHNA, CDR2 YNFKEQ, per germline. The CDR3 loop reads CASSQEAGVSGNTIYF. Written as DNA, the CDR3 is TGTGCCAGCAGCCAAGAGGCGGGTGTCTCTGGAAACACCATATATTTT.

This chain uses TRBV5-1 with TRBJ2-5, with unresolved D. The CDR3 consists of 13 residues. V lost 2 bases and J 1 base, leaving 6 bases between the germline ends. Germline V lookup: CDR1 SGHRS, CDR2 YFSETQ. The CDR3 DNA is TGCGCCAGCAGCTTCACAAGCCAAGAGACCCAGTACTTC. Its protein product is CASSFTSQETQYF.

The chain carries TRBV5-1 and TRBJ2-1, with D unclear. The CDR3 sequence is 13 residues long. Deletions cut 0 bases from V and 5 bases from J, with 6 bases between. Germline CDR1 is SGHRS and CDR2 is YFSETQ. CDR3 sequence: CASSLGTDNEQFF. Here the CDR3 DNA reads TGCGCCAGCAGCTTGGGAACAGACAATGAGCAGTTCTTC. Using reference TRBV5-1 and TRBJ2-1 for the parts outside the CDR3, the full variable domain is KAGVTQTPRYLIKTRGQQVTLSCSPISGHRSVSWYQQTPGQGLQFLFEYFSETQRNKGNFPGRFSGRQFSNSRSEMNVSTLELGDSALYLCASSLGTDNEQFFGPGTRLTVL.

The genes are TRBV29-1 and TRBJ2-5; TRBD2 is a possible D gene (5 bases). The CDR3 has 15 amino acids. Trimming shortened V by 3 bases and J by 0 bases, and 14 bases separated the two germline ends. The germline gives CDR1 SQVTM, CDR2 ANQGSEA. This CDR3 reads CSVDERQTYQETQYF. For the CDR3, the DNA is TGCAGCGTTGATGAGCGGCAGACGTACCAAGAGACCCAGTACTTC.

The rearrangement uses TRBV5-1 and TRBJ2-7, with D perhaps matching TRBD1 (6 bases). CDR1 and CDR2 from the germline V gene are SGHRS and YFSETQ. With 0 bases removed from V and 0 bases from J, the gap between germline ends came to 13 bases. The CDR3 runs 16 residues. The CDR3 is CASSLASQGTSYEQYF. The DNA of the CDR3 is TGCGCCAGCAGCTTGGCATCTCAGGGGACCTCCTACGAGCAGTACTTC.

The chain combines TRBV6-5 with TRBJ1-6, with D unresolved. CDR1 is MNHEY and CDR2 is SVGAGI in the germline V gene. The CDR3 runs 14 residues. The V gene lost 6 bases and the J gene lost 10 bases, with 16 bases spanning the gap. The CDR3 loop reads CASRVDWNRSPLHF. For the CDR3, the DNA is TGTGCCAGCAGAGTGGACTGGAATCGCTCACCCCTCCACTTT.

The genes are TRBV6-5 and TRBJ1-6; D possibly corresponds to TRBD1 (6 bases). V gave up 2 bases and J gave up 5 bases, with 10 bases separating them. Germline values: CDR1 MNHEY, CDR2 SVGAGI. CDR3 size: 15 residues. The CDR3 here is CASSYRGGDNSPLHF. The DNA of the CDR3 is TGTGCCAGCAGTTACCGAGGGGGGGATAATTCACCCCTCCACTTT.

This clone was recorded a few times. The chain combines TRBV5-4 with TRBJ1-1; the D is unclear. CDR3 length: 13 amino acids. Germline values: CDR1 SGHNT, CDR2 YYREEE (reference sequence). Trimming cost V 7 bases and J 1 base, with 11 bases left between them. CDR3 coding DNA: TGTGCCAGCCGCCAACAGCCGAACACTGAAGCTTTCTTT. Translating gives CASRQQPNTEAFF.

This clone has just a few counts. V usage is TRBV5-1 and J usage is TRBJ1-5, with 7 bases identical to TRBD1. CDR3 length: 16 amino acids. Looked up from germline, CDR1 is SGHRS and CDR2 is YFSETQ. The V gene end was trimmed by 1 base and the J gene end by 1 base; junction bases not matched to a gene: 5. Here the CDR3 DNA reads TGCGCCAGCAGCTTGTCCGCGGGACAGAGCAATCAGCCCCAGCATTTT. Its protein product is CASSLSAGQSNQPQHF.

The V gene is TRBV11-2, the J gene TRBJ2-7; D remains unclear. V was clipped by 5 bases and J by 2 bases, with 10 bases between them. There are 13 residues in the CDR3. CDR1 SGHAT and CDR2 FQNNGV come from the germline V gene. The CDR3 coding sequence is TGTGCCAGCAGCCCCAAGCTCACCTACGAGCAGTACTTC. Encoded protein: CASSPKLTYEQYF.

V is TRBV5-1 and J is TRBJ2-6; D is possibly TRBD2 (6 bases). The CDR3 loop spans 15 amino acids. CDR1 is SGHRS, CDR2 YFSETQ, per germline. V was clipped by 4 bases and J by 4 bases, with 12 bases between them. The chain's CDR3 is CASSVSGTGANVLTF. CDR3 DNA sequence: TGCGCCAGCAGCGTTAGCGGTACCGGGGCCAACGTCCTGACTTTC.

This chain connects TRBV28 to TRBJ2-1, with 9 nucleotides matching TRBD1. Germline V gives CDR1 MDHEN, CDR2 SYDVKM. With V trimmed by 4 bases and J by 1 base, 8 bases remained unmatched. This CDR3 has 17 residues. CDR3 region: CASSSHPGQGSYNEQFF. The CDR3 DNA reads as TGTGCCAGCAGTTCCCACCCGGGACAGGGATCCTACAATGAGCAGTTCTTC.

This clone has only one observation. This sequence joins TRBV10-3 and TRBJ1-6; 7 bases map to TRBD1. Germline CDR1 ENHRY, CDR2 SYGVKD. V lost 2 bases and J lost 10; bases outside the gene matches: 5. The CDR3 extends over 14 amino acids. The DNA of the CDR3 is TGTGCCATCAGTGAGGGCAGGGGGGACTCACCCCTCCACTTT. It codes for CAISEGRGDSPLHF.

CDR3 residues: CASGLVFEGAPRFF. The CDR3, as DNA: TGTGCTAGTGGTTTGGTATTTGAGGGGGCGCCCAGGTTCTTC. The chain has TRBV12-5 and TRBJ2-1; 7 positions match TRBD1. Germline trimming cut 0 bases from V and 15 bases from J; bases unmatched to any gene: 11. CDR1 and CDR2 (germline): LGHNT, FRNRAP. This CDR3 comprises 14 residues.

J is TRBJ1-2 and V is TRBV30; 9 bases agree with TRBD1. The CDR3 totals 13 residues. Losses at the gene ends were 4 bases for V and 5 bases for J; bases not matched to a gene: 5. The germline CDR1 and CDR2 sequences are GTSNPN and SVGIG (reference sequence). CDR3 DNA sequence: TGTGCCTGGACCCCTGGACAGGGGTATGGCTACACCTTC. This sequence encodes CAWTPGQGYGYTF.

The V call is TRBV28, the J call TRBJ2-5; TRBD1 matches 7 bases. TRBJ2-7 matches the DNA end more closely, so the J call is doubtful. Germline V gives CDR1 MDHEN, CDR2 SYDVKM. The length of the CDR3 is 14 residues. CDR3: CASSYRGDSYEQYF. CDR3 nucleotides: TGTGCCAGCAGCTACAGGGGCGATTCCTACGAGCAGTACTTC.

The chain has TRBV5-8 and TRBJ1-1, with 8 nucleotides matching TRBD1. The CDR3 consists of 16 residues. Germline V gene sequence: CDR1 SGHTS, CDR2 YDEGEE. V lost 1 base, J lost 7 bases, and 12 bases stayed unmatched. CDR3 DNA sequence: TGTGCCAGCAGCTTGATACTTAGGACAGGGACAATTGAAGCTTTCTTT. As protein: CASSLILRTGTIEAFF.

The chain couples TRBV2 to TRBJ2-3; 8 bases are shared with TRBD1. Germline lookup yields CDR1 SNHLY and CDR2 FYNNEI. This CDR3 contains 14 residues. Trimming removed 6 bases from V and 0 bases from J; junction bases left unmatched: 2. Here the CDR3 reads CASRDRVSTDTQYF. The DNA of the CDR3 is TGTGCCAGCAGGGACAGGGTCAGCACAGATACGCAGTATTTT.

This clone was counted a single time. The J gene is TRBJ2-7, the V gene TRBV28; 11 nucleotides align to TRBD1. J gave up 3 bases and V 1 base, and 8 bases lay outside the gene matches. Germline CDR1 reads MDHEN; CDR2 reads SYDVKM. This CDR3 has 17 amino acids. CDR3: CASSLFPRTGGNYEQYF. The CDR3, as DNA: TGTGCCAGCAGTTTATTCCCGCGGACAGGGGGCAACTACGAGCAGTACTTC.

The chain is built from TRBV5-4 and TRBJ2-7; TRBD1 matches at 8 bases. The CDR3 totals 14 residues. Germline assignment: CDR1 SGHNT and CDR2 YYREEE (reference sequence). J gave up 4 bases and V 6 bases, and 9 bases lay outside the gene matches. The chain's CDR3 is CASTHRDRIYEQYF. In nucleotides, the CDR3 is TGTGCCAGCACACACCGGGACAGGATATACGAGCAGTACTTC.

This clone appeared a few times. The chain employs TRBV5-6 and TRBJ2-1; D might be TRBD2 (6 bases). The CDR3 length is 13 residues. Germline values: CDR1 SGHDT, CDR2 YYEEEE. The V end was cut by 2 bases, the J end by 10 bases, with 13 bases between. The DNA for the CDR3 is TGTGCCAGCAGCTTCCCCCGGGGGTGGGAGCAGTTCTTC. This encodes CASSFPRGWEQFF.